Below are 3 T cell receptor beta chains sequenced from a single sample in a study of CD8+ T cells in alopecia areata. Sequencing templates came from extracted RNA that was reverse transcribed into cDNA. Profiling relied on immunoSEQ multiplex PCR, and the TCRdb table lists in-frame clones only, not all of them. The sample carries some 130,000 clones, more than 40% recorded once. The sequenced sample was CD8+ T cells sorted from blood, obtained at week 0. The receptors originated from a human donor with alopecia areata.

Only one count was recorded for this clone. The V call is TRBV6-5, the J call TRBJ1-1; no clear D. This CDR3 spans 14 amino acids. The V gene lost 1 base and the J gene lost 0 bases, with 6 bases spanning the gap. CDR1 is MNHEY and CDR2 is SVGAGI in the germline V gene. The CDR3 region is CASSYLGLNTEAFF. In nucleotides, the CDR3 is TGTGCCAGCAGTTACTTGGGGTTGAACACTGAAGCTTTCTTT.

The J gene is TRBJ1-5, the V gene TRBV6-4; TRBD1 matches at 11 bases. Trimming cost V 4 bases and J 4 bases; bases outside gene matches: 3. The CDR3 contains 15 residues. Germline lookup yields CDR1 MRHNA and CDR2 SNTAGT. This CDR3 reads CASSGTGGSNQPQHF. In DNA, the CDR3 is TGTGCCAGCAGTGGGACAGGGGGCAGTAATCAGCCCCAGCATTTT.

The chain combines TRBV30 with TRBJ2-3; D possibly corresponds to TRBD1 (6 bases). V lost 5 bases, J lost 2 bases, and 11 bases lay in between. The CDR3 has 13 residues. The germline V gene has CDR1 GTSNPN and CDR2 SVGIG (reference sequence). In nucleotides, the CDR3 is TGTGCCTGGGGGTGGGGGCCCACAGATACGCAGTATTTT. Translating it yields CAWGWGPTDTQYF.